This TCR beta chain was sequenced during a study of blood T cell repertoires in COVID-19. For the study at large: Specimens from acute and convalescent COVID-19 originated in the United States, Italy and Spain. The analysed material was cDNA or gDNA that came from T cells, B-cell-depleted T cells, or PBMCs.

Measured with immunoSEQ multiplex PCR; TCRdb has only the in-frame clones, and not every one. The repertoire consists of 300,000 to 350,000 clones, with 90% occurring once and the leading ten covering more than 6%. This CDR3 comprises 14 residues. Germline CDR1 MGHRA, CDR2 YSYEKL. V shed 1 base, J shed 8 bases, and the junction held 3 bases outside the gene matches. J is TRBJ2-1 and V is TRBV4-1, with 9 bases that match TRBD1. Sequencing was performed on peripheral blood. This TCR was recovered from a woman aged 30 to 39 with COVID-19, enrolled during active disease. The CDR3 nucleotides read TGCGCCAGCAGCCAAGGGACAGGGGCCTATGAGCAGTTCTTC. Translating it yields CASSQGTGAYEQFF.